Shown below are 7 T cell receptor beta chains from a single sample sequenced in a study of neurological immune-mediated disorders. TCRdb processed the 5' RACE reads anew with MiXCR; each CDR3 protein has one entry. The data contain under 90,000 distinct CDR3 sequences, roughly 3.3% of them singletons. The sequencing sample was made of PBMCs. The receptors were sampled from a woman aged 50 to 60 with multiple sclerosis.

This clonotype was picked up many times. The chain links TRBV7-9 to TRBJ2-4, with D tentatively TRBD1 (5 bases). In germline, CDR1 is SEHNR, CDR2 FQNEAQ (reference sequence). The CDR3 sequence is 12 residues long. V lost 1 base, J lost 10 bases, and 8 bases lay in between. CDR3 nucleotides: TGTGCCAGCAGCTTAGGGACAAGGATTCAGTACTTC. It is translated as CASSLGTRIQYF.

This clonotype has a count of ten or more. The chain joins TRBV20-1 to TRBJ1-1; 10 positions match TRBD1. The CDR3 totals 16 residues. V dropped 1 base and J dropped 5; count of bases not matched to a gene: 10. The V gene's germline CDR1 is DFQATT and CDR2 SNEGSKA (reference sequence). The CDR3 region has the DNA TGCAGTGCTAGAGCCCGGACAGGGGGTATTAGGACTGAAGCTTTCTTT. Protein product: CSARARTGGIRTEAFF.

This clonotype was detected ten times or more. The genes are TRBV20-1 and TRBJ2-5, with 7 bases that match TRBD1. J gave up 4 bases and V 0 bases, and 8 bases lay outside the gene matches. CDR1 and CDR2 from the germline V gene are DFQATT and SNEGSKA (reference sequence). This CDR3 region has 15 residues. The CDR3 DNA sequence: TGCAGTGCTAGAGACCCCCGACAGGGAAGAGAGACCCAGTACTTC. Protein sequence: CSARDPRQGRETQYF.

This clonotype was counted many times. J is TRBJ1-4 and V is TRBV5-1; no clear D gene. The CDR3 loop spans 14 amino acids. The ends were cut back, 2 bases at V and 5 bases at J, with 10 bases in the middle. Germline lookup yields CDR1 SGHRS and CDR2 YFSETQ. CDR3 bases: TGCGCCAGCAGCTTAGAAGGCCGGAATGAAAAACTGTTTTTT. This translates into CASSLEGRNEKLFF.

The sample holds many counts of this clonotype. V and J are TRBV7-9 and TRBJ2-7; D unresolved. The CDR3 spans 13 residues. The germline V gene encodes CDR1 SEHNR and CDR2 FQNEAQ (reference sequence). V lost 5 bases and J 2 bases, leaving 10 bases between the germline ends. The CDR3 protein is CASSIDGTYEQYF. In DNA, the CDR3 is TGTGCCAGCAGCATAGACGGTACCTACGAGCAGTACTTC. Complete variable domain (other parts from reference TRBV7-9 and TRBJ2-7): DTGVSQNPRHKITKRGQNVTFRCDPISEHNRLYWYRQTLGQGPEFLTYFQNEAQLEKSRLLSDRFSAERPKGSFSTLEIQRTEQGDSAMYLCASSIDGTYEQYFGPGTRLTVT.

This clonotype was recorded at least ten times. The chain carries TRBV5-5 and TRBJ1-4; tentatively, D is TRBD1 (5 bases). Trimming removed 1 base from V and 8 bases from J, with 15 bases in between. The germline V gene encodes CDR1 SGHKS and CDR2 YYEKEE (reference sequence). The CDR3 has 15 residues. For the CDR3, the DNA is TGTGCCAGCAGCTTGCTACGGGGGTCACGGGAAAAACTGTTTTTT. Translated: CASSLLRGSREKLFF.

This clonotype was seen at least ten times. The rearrangement uses TRBV12-3 or TRBV12-4 and TRBJ2-1; D is possibly TRBD1 (6 bases). This CDR3 region has 15 residues. V lost 10 bases, J lost 5 bases, and 21 bases lay in between. CDR3 sequence reads: CATSRLGTLNNEQFF. CDR3 sequence (DNA): TGTGCCACCTCCCGCCTGGGGACACTTAACAATGAGCAGTTCTTC.